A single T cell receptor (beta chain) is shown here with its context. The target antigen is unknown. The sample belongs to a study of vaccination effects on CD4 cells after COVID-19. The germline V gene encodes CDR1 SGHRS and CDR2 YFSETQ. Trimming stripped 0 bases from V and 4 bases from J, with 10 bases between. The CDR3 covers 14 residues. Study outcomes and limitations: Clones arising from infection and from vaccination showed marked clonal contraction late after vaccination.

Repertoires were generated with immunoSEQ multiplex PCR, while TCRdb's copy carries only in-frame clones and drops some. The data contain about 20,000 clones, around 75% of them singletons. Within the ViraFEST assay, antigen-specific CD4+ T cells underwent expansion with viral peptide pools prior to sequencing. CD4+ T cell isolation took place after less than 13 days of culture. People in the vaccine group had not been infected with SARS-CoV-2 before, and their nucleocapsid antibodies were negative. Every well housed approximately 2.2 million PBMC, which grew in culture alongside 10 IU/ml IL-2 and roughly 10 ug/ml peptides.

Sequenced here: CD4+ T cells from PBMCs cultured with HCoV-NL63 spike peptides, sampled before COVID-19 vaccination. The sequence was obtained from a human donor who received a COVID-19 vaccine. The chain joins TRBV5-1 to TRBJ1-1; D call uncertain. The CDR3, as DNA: TGCGCCAGCAGCTTGGCCTCGGGAGGCACTGAAGCTTTCTTT. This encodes CASSLASGGTEAFF.